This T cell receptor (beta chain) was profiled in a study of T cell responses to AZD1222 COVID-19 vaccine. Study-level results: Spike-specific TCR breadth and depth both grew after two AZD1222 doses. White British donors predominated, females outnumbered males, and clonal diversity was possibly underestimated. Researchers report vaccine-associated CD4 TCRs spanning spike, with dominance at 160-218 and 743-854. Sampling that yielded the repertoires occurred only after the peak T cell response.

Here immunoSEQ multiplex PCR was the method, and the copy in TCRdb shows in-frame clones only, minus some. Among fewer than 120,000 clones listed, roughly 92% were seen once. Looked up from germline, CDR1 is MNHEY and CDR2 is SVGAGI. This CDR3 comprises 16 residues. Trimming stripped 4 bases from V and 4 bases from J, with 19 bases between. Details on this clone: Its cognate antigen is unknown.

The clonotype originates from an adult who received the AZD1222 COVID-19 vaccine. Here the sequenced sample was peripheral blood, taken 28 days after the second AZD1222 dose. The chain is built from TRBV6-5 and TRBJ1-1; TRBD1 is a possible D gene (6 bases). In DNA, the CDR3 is TGTGCCAGCAGTTTAAGTCGGGGGGCCTTGATCACTGAAGCTTTCTTT. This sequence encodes CASSLSRGALITEAFF.